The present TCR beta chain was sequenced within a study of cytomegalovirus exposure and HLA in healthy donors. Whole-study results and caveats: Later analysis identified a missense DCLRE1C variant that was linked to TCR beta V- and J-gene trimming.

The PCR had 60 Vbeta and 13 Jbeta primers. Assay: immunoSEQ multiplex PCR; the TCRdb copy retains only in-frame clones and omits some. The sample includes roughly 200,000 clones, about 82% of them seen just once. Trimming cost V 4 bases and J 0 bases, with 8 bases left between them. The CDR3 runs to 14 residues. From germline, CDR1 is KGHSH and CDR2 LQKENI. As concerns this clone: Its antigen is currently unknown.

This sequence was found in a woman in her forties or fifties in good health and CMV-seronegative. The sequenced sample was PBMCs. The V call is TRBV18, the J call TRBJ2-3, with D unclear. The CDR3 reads CASSRTSSTDTQYF. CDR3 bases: TGTGCCAGCTCACGAACGAGTAGCACAGATACGCAGTATTTT.